This TCR beta chain originates from a study of identical twins. Study outcomes and limitations: Surplus twin overlap in beta out-of-frame sequences was less pronounced. There was more out-of-frame TCR alpha sharing in monozygotic twins than models estimated.

Each CDR3 protein is one row after TCRdb ran MiXCR on the 5' RACE reads. This table has a few hundred thousand distinct CDR3 sequences, over 8.5% appearing once. Germline CDR1 LNHNV, CDR2 YYDKDF (reference sequence). Between the trimmed V and J ends, which lost 0 bases and 7 bases, there was a span of 12 bases. This CDR3 region has 14 residues. This clonotype came up many times. The antigen is unknown. These data are also associated with another study on yellow fever vaccine responses in identical twins.

The chain links TRBV15 to TRBJ2-5; tentatively, D is TRBD2 (5 bases). Sequencing used PBMCs. The receptor was isolated from a woman aged 18-29 years in good health. The CDR3 loop is CATSRDSGVGTQYF. The CDR3 DNA follows: TGTGCCACCAGCAGAGATTCCGGGGTAGGGACCCAGTACTTC.